The 22 T cell receptor beta chains reported below all come from one sample, sequenced in a study of shared clonotypes between healthy human individuals. CD45RO-negative, CCR7-selected cells formed the naive CD8 fraction, which excluded terminally differentiated effector memory CD45RA+ cells. Generated by immunoSEQ multiplex PCR, the TCRdb table keeps only in-frame clones and is missing some. In the table there are a few hundred thousand clones, about 95% of which are singletons. The sample taken for sequencing was naive CD8+ T cells sorted from blood. The source is a woman aged 25 to 39 in good health.

The chain carries TRBV28 and TRBJ2-5, with TRBD2 matching over 9 bases. V lost 6 bases, J lost 2 bases, and 7 bases stayed unmatched. CDR3 length: 15 residues. Germline assignment: CDR1 MDHEN and CDR2 SYDVKM. CDR3 sequence: CASRIGLAGQETQYF. As DNA, the CDR3 is TGTGCCAGCAGGATAGGGCTAGCGGGACAAGAGACCCAGTACTTC.

The V call is TRBV4-2, the J call TRBJ2-7; D is possibly TRBD2 (6 bases). Trimming left V 1 base short and J 2 bases short, with 24 bases between. CDR1 LGHNA and CDR2 YNFKEQ come from the germline V gene. The CDR3 runs to 19 residues. The CDR3 DNA sequence: TGTGCCAGCAGCCAAGGATCGGGAGACATTTTCCACCTCACCTACGAGCAGTACTTC. Residues: CASSQGSGDIFHLTYEQYF.

The gene calls are TRBV13 and TRBJ2-7; D assignment may be TRBD1 or TRBD2 (7 bases each). The CDR3 contains 15 residues. The V end lost 4 bases, the J end lost 1 base, and 14 bases lay between the germline ends. CDR1 and CDR2 (germline): PRHDT, FYEKMQ (reference sequence). CDR3 loop: CASSSTRGGSYEQYF. CDR3 in DNA: TGTGCCAGCAGCTCCACCAGGGGGGGGTCCTACGAGCAGTACTTC.

On this clone itself: Different DNA sequences within this sample yield the same CDR3. The rearrangement joins TRBV7-8 to TRBJ1-5, with D hard to call. CDR1 SGHVS and CDR2 FQNEAQ come from the germline V gene. There are 15 residues in the CDR3. Trimming left V 1 base short and J 3 bases short, with 10 bases between. The CDR3 coding sequence is TGTGCCAGCAGCTTAGGCTCCGGGCTCAATCAGCCCCAGCATTTT. Protein product: CASSLGSGLNQPQHF.

The chain recombines TRBV7-9 with TRBJ2-2; weak D call: TRBD2 (5 bases). Trimming stripped 11 bases from V and 7 bases from J, with 11 bases between. From germline, CDR1 is SEHNR and CDR2 FQNEAQ (reference sequence). The CDR3 consists of 11 residues. The CDR3 spells CAGESVGELFF. The DNA of the CDR3 is TGTGCCGGGGAGAGTGTCGGGGAGCTGTTTTTT.

The chain links TRBV27 to TRBJ2-5; 10 bases match TRBD1. This CDR3 has 17 residues. CDR1 and CDR2 (germline): MNHEY, SMNVEV (reference sequence). V lost 6 bases to trimming and J lost 5 bases; unmatched junction nucleotides: 15. The CDR3 sequence is CASSYRLPGQGRETQYF. As DNA, the CDR3 is TGTGCCAGCAGCTACCGGTTACCGGGACAGGGGAGGGAGACCCAGTACTTC.

The chain links TRBV5-1 to TRBJ2-1, with unresolved D. Trimming took 4 bases from V and 6 from J, leaving 5 bases between them. The germline V gene has CDR1 SGHRS and CDR2 YFSETQ. This CDR3 has 11 residues. CDR3 residues: CASSELNEQFF. The CDR3 DNA sequence: TGCGCCAGCAGCGAGCTCAATGAGCAGTTCTTC.

This chain links TRBV7-2 with TRBJ2-1; D remains ambiguous. With 1 base removed from V and 1 base from J, the gap between germline ends came to 2 bases. The CDR3 has 13 residues. Germline V gene data show CDR1 as SGHTA and CDR2 as FQGNSA. CDR3 in DNA: TGTGCCAGCAGCTTAGTGTCCTACAATGAGCAGTTCTTC. Encoded protein: CASSLVSYNEQFF.

The V gene is TRBV4-1, the J gene TRBJ1-5; D might be TRBD1 (5 bases). Germline values: CDR1 MGHRA, CDR2 YSYEKL. V was cut by 1 base and J by 1 base, with 8 bases left in between. This CDR3 comprises 15 residues. CDR3 protein: CASSQADRSNQPQHF. The CDR3 coding sequence is TGCGCCAGCAGCCAAGCCGACAGAAGCAATCAGCCCCAGCATTTT.

In its sample, this clone was seen once. V gene TRBV15 combines with J gene TRBJ2-3; 9 bases match TRBD2. Germline values: CDR1 LNHNV, CDR2 YYDKDF (reference sequence). The CDR3 spans 20 residues. The trim removed 0 bases at V and 1 base at J, leaving 14 bases unmatched. The CDR3 protein is CATSRDHGSGRPFGTDTQYF. The CDR3 DNA reads as TGTGCCACCAGCAGAGATCATGGGAGCGGGAGGCCTTTTGGCACAGATACGCAGTATTTT.

This clone appeared once. The V gene is TRBV14, the J gene TRBJ2-7; D might be TRBD1 (5 bases). The CDR3 is made up of 15 amino acids. CDR1 and CDR2 (germline): SGHDN, FVKESK. V dropped 4 bases and J dropped 0 bases, with 13 bases sitting between them. The CDR3 DNA reads TGTGCCAGCAGCCGTGGGGCAGAGAGCTCCTACGAGCAGTACTTC. Encoded protein: CASSRGAESSYEQYF. The full variable domain, completed using reference TRBV14 and TRBJ2-7, is EAGVTQFPSHSVIEKGQTVTLRCDPISGHDNLYWYRRVMGKEIKFLLHFVKESKQDESGMPNNRFLAERTGGTYSTLKVQPAELEDSGVYFCASSRGAESSYEQYFGPGTRLTVT.

V gene TRBV27 combines with J gene TRBJ2-7; 10 bases agree with TRBD2. In germline, CDR1 is MNHEY, CDR2 SMNVEV (reference sequence). After removal of 5 bases from V and 7 bases from J, the junction contained 8 bases not matched to a gene. The CDR3 length is 14 residues. DNA for the CDR3: TGTGCCAGCAGTCGAAGCGGGAGGGCGGGAGAGCAGTACTTC. It yields the protein CASSRSGRAGEQYF.

The chain carries TRBV2 and TRBJ2-1, with 10 bases aligning to TRBD2. The CDR3 consists of 15 residues. V dropped 5 bases and J dropped 4; count of bases not matched to a gene: 5. CDR1 and CDR2 (germline): SNHLY, FYNNEI. The CDR3 reads CASSSTSGAYNEQFF. DNA for the CDR3: TGTGCCAGCAGTTCTACTAGCGGGGCTTACAATGAGCAGTTCTTC.

This chain uses TRBV18 with TRBJ2-1, with 9 bases that match TRBD1. CDR1 and CDR2 from the germline V gene are KGHSH and LQKENI. V lost 2 bases and J lost 6; bases outside the gene matches: 17. The CDR3 is 19 amino acids. The CDR3 region has the DNA TGTGCCAGCTCACCAATCTGGGACAGGGAGCGCAATCCACCCAATGAGCAGTTCTTC. This translates into CASSPIWDRERNPPNEQFF.

This rearrangement joins TRBV7-8 to TRBJ1-5; D may be TRBD1 (5 bases). Trimming shortened V by 1 base and J by 7 bases, and 11 bases separated the two germline ends. This CDR3 region has 14 residues. Germline lookup yields CDR1 SGHVS and CDR2 FQNEAQ. The DNA of the CDR3 is TGTGCCAGCAGCTTAGAAGGGGTAGAACAGCCCCAGCATTTT. Encoded protein: CASSLEGVEQPQHF. Filled out from reference TRBV7-8 and TRBJ1-5, the complete variable domain reads GAGVSQSPRYKVAKRGQDVALRCDPISGHVSLFWYQQALGQGPEFLTYFQNEAQLDKSGLPSDRFFAERPEGSVSTLKIQRTQQEDSAVYLCASSLEGVEQPQHFGDGTRLSIL.

The CDR3 is CASRAPGHINEKLFF. In nucleotides, the CDR3 is TGTGCCAGCAGAGCACCGGGACATATTAATGAAAAACTGTTTTTT. The chain is built from TRBV6-5 and TRBJ1-4; perhaps TRBD1 as D (6 bases). This CDR3 region has 15 residues. Trimming took 6 bases from V and 4 from J, leaving 15 bases between them. Germline-derived CDR1 and CDR2 are MNHEY and SVGAGI.

This chain links TRBV27 with TRBJ2-6; TRBD1 is a possible D gene (6 bases). Per the germline V gene, CDR1 is MNHEY and CDR2 is SMNVEV (reference sequence). Deletions cut 2 bases from V and 4 bases from J, with 9 bases between. The CDR3 loop spans 15 amino acids. The chain's CDR3 is CASSLGGPGANVLTF. CDR3 DNA: TGTGCCAGCAGTTTAGGGGGCCCCGGGGCCAACGTCCTGACTTTC.

This chain uses TRBV27 with TRBJ1-1; TRBD1 matches 9 bases. CDR1 MNHEY and CDR2 SMNVEV come from the germline V gene (reference sequence). The CDR3 has 14 amino acids. The V gene end was trimmed by 4 bases and the J gene end by 5 bases; junction bases not matched to a gene: 5. The CDR3 loop is CASSSGTGITEAFF. Written as DNA, the CDR3 is TGTGCCAGCAGTTCCGGGACAGGGATTACTGAAGCTTTCTTT.

In its sample, this clone was seen once. J is TRBJ2-1 and V is TRBV28, with 14 nucleotides matching TRBD2. The V gene end was trimmed by 4 bases and the J gene end by 7 bases; junction bases not matched to a gene: 6. The CDR3 is 16 amino acids. In germline, CDR1 is MDHEN, CDR2 SYDVKM. DNA of the CDR3: TGTGCCAGCAGTTCGGGACTAGCGGGAGTGTCGAATGAGCAGTTCTTC. Its protein product is CASSSGLAGVSNEQFF.

V usage is TRBV28 and J usage is TRBJ1-2; tentatively, D is TRBD1 (6 bases). The CDR3 has 13 residues. The V gene's germline CDR1 is MDHEN and CDR2 SYDVKM. Trimming cost V 2 bases and J 4 bases, with 8 bases left between them. The CDR3 here is CASSLRGGYGYTF. The CDR3 DNA follows: TGTGCCAGCAGTTTAAGAGGGGGCTATGGCTACACCTTC.

The chain is built from TRBV4-2 and TRBJ2-7, with TRBD1 matching over 8 bases. The CDR3 extends over 14 amino acids. J lost 0 bases, V lost 4 bases, and 2 bases had no gene match. CDR1 is LGHNA and CDR2 is YNFKEQ in the germline V gene. The CDR3 is CASSPGQASYEQYF. CDR3 bases: TGTGCCAGCAGCCCGGGACAGGCCTCCTACGAGCAGTACTTC.

This chain connects TRBV15 to TRBJ2-1; D unresolved. Between the trimmed V and J ends, which lost 0 bases and 6 bases, there was a span of 6 bases. The CDR3 totals 13 residues. Germline loops: CDR1 LNHNV, CDR2 YYDKDF (reference sequence). In DNA, the CDR3 is TGTGCCACCAGCAGAGAAACACTCAATGAGCAGTTCTTC. This codes for CATSRETLNEQFF.